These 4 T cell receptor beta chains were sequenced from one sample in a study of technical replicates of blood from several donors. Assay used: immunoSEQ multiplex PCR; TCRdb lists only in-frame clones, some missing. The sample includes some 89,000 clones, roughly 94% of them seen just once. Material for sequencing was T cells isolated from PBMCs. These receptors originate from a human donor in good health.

Here the CDR3 DNA reads TGTGCCAGCAGTTTAGCGCGGGAGGGCCGAATCGAGCAGTACTTC. Amino acid sequence: CASSLAREGRIEQYF. V usage is TRBV28 and J usage is TRBJ2-7; 9 nucleotides match TRBD2. The V gene's germline CDR1 is MDHEN and CDR2 SYDVKM. Losses at the gene ends were 2 bases for V and 6 bases for J; bases not matched to a gene: 8. This CDR3 is 15 amino acids long.

The CDR3 here is CASSVEAGQETQYF. CDR3 sequence (DNA): TGTGCCAGCAGCGTAGAAGCGGGTCAAGAGACCCAGTACTTC. This chain joins TRBV9 and TRBJ2-5; a weak D match, TRBD2 (6 bases). This CDR3 has 14 amino acids. The germline V and J ends were trimmed by 0 bases and 2 bases, with 8 bases remaining between them. Germline assignment: CDR1 SGDLS and CDR2 YYNGEE.

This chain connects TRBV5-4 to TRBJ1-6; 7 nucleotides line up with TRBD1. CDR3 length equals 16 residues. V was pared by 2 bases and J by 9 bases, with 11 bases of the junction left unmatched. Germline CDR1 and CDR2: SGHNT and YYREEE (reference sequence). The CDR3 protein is CASSLRTGLTPSPLHF. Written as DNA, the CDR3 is TGTGCCAGCAGCTTAAGGACAGGTCTCACCCCTTCACCCCTCCACTTT.

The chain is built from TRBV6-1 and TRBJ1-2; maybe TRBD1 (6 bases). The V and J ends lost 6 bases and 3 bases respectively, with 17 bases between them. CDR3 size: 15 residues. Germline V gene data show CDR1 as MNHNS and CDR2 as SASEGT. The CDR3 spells CASSQDRSLYYGYTF. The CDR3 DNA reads TGTGCCAGCAGCCAAGACAGGTCCTTATACTATGGCTACACCTTC.